The T cell receptor (beta chain) described here comes from a study of cytomegalovirus exposure and HLA in healthy donors. Study-wide context: Genotyping showed around 81% of approximately 430 donors falling in the Caucasian-associated ancestry cluster.

Primers: 60 Vbeta forward and 13 Jbeta reverse. Assay used: immunoSEQ multiplex PCR; TCRdb lists only in-frame clones, some missing. The sample has about 110,000 clones. Details on this clone: The antigen remains unidentified.

Findings and limits, study-wide: A missense variant in DCLRE1C was later tied to TCR beta V- and J-gene trimming.

V was pared by 3 bases and J by 7 bases, with 12 bases of the junction left unmatched. Germline lookup yields CDR1 KGHSH and CDR2 LQKENI. The CDR3 is 15 residues long. This sequence originates from a man aged 25 to 40 in good health and CMV-seronegative. The sample was PBMCs. V usage is TRBV18 and J usage is TRBJ2-7, with 7 bases lining up with TRBD1. The CDR3 spells CASSPDRDLTWEQYF. CDR3 DNA sequence: TGTGCCAGCTCACCCGACAGGGATCTTACGTGGGAGCAGTACTTC.